The 19 T cell receptor beta chains below were found in one sample sequenced in a study of T cells in women clearing cervical HPV infection. Some clones are missing from TCRdb's copy, which holds only in-frame ones; the method was immunoSEQ multiplex PCR. This table lists tens of thousands of clones. The sequenced sample consisted of blood buffy coat. The receptors stem from a woman between 18 and 69 years old with a cervical HPV16 infection that either progressed to CIN3+ or cleared (not recorded which).

A remark on this clone: The CDR3 end lies 3 residues beyond the end of the read and is filled in from the germline J gene. The chain is built from TRBV2 and TRBJ2-2; D may be TRBD2 (5 bases). The CDR3 is made up of 17 amino acids. CDR1 and CDR2 from the germline V gene are SNHLY and FYNNEI. With 6 bases removed from V and 1 base from J, the gap between germline ends came to 18 bases. The chain's CDR3 is CASSPPDYPKNTGELFF. Partial CDR3 DNA: TGTGCCAGCAGCCCCCCCGACTACCCCAAGAACACCGGGGAG.

Comment on this clone: The read falls 3 residues short of the CDR3 end, and the missing part is taken from the germline J gene. The chain uses TRBV6-2 or TRBV6-3 and TRBJ1-2; D is uncertain. Trimming took 5 bases from V and 3 from J, leaving 7 bases between them. Germline assignment: CDR1 MNHEY and CDR2 SVGEGT. The CDR3 consists of 12 residues. This chain's CDR3 is CASSAGYYGYTF. The sequenced part of the CDR3 DNA is TGTGCCAGCAGTGCGGGGTACTATGGC.

This clone is classed as medium-sized (0.01 to 0.1%) by frequency. The missing CDR3 end, 3 residues past where the read stops, is filled in from the germline J gene. The chain links TRBV19 to TRBJ2-1; tentatively, D is TRBD1 (6 bases). The germline CDR1 and CDR2 sequences are LNHDA and SQIVND (reference sequence). This CDR3 is 12 amino acids long. V was trimmed by 5 bases and J by 7 bases, leaving 9 bases between them. The CDR3 loop is CASSGGWNEQFF. Partial CDR3 DNA: TGTGCCAGTAGTGGGGGCTGGAATGAG.

With respect to this clone: The DNA ends 3 residues before the CDR3 does, and the rest of the CDR3 is filled in from the germline J gene. The J gene is TRBJ1-6, the V gene TRBV30, with D possibly matching TRBD1 (5 bases). CDR1 GTSNPN and CDR2 SVGIG come from the germline V gene (reference sequence). The CDR3 runs to 14 residues. Trimming took 2 bases from V and 8 from J, leaving 13 bases between them. The CDR3 DNA, read in part, is TGTGCCTGGAGTCAGGATGGGGGGGATTCACCC. Protein product: CAWSQDGGDSP. The CDR3 as a whole reads CAWSQDGGDSPLHF.

As regards this clone: The read comes to an end 3 residues before the CDR3 does, leaving the germline J gene to fill in the end. The chain combines TRBV5-6 with TRBJ2-2; D unresolved. The germline V and J ends were trimmed by 0 bases and 2 bases, with 8 bases remaining between them. Germline V gene sequence: CDR1 SGHDT, CDR2 YYEEEE. The CDR3 runs to 15 residues. This chain's CDR3 is CASSLVTANTGELFF. CDR3 DNA (partial): TGTGCCAGCAGCTTGGTCACAGCAAACACCGGGGAG.

On this clone itself: The DNA ends 3 residues before the CDR3 does, and the rest of the CDR3 is filled in from the germline J gene. V and J are TRBV12-3 or TRBV12-4 and TRBJ2-1; TRBD2 aligns across 11 bases. This CDR3 comprises 16 residues. The J segment lost 7 bases and the V segment lost 3 bases, leaving 8 bases of the junction unmatched. The CDR3 loop is CASSFDSGRASNEQFF. Incomplete CDR3 DNA: TGTGCCAGCAGTTTCGATAGCGGGAGGGCCTCGAATGAG.

Turning to this clone: The read terminates 3 residues ahead of where the CDR3 ends, so the germline J gene completes it. V is TRBV20-1 and J is TRBJ1-6; D perhaps matches TRBD1 (6 bases). V was cut by 4 bases and J by 8 bases, with 15 bases left in between. CDR3 length: 14 residues. Germline loops: CDR1 DFQATT, CDR2 SNEGSKA (reference sequence). CDR3 DNA, as far as it was read: TGCAGTGCTACCGGACAGTCTGTTGATTCACCC. The encoded protein is CSATGQSVDSP. The full CDR3 sequence reads CSATGQSVDSPLHF.

For this clone: The read is 3 residues too short to cover the CDR3 end, so that end is filled in from the germline J gene. The rearrangement joins TRBV29-1 to TRBJ2-7; D is tentatively TRBD1 or TRBD2 (5 bases each). The CDR3 covers 14 residues. Germline lookup yields CDR1 SQVTM and CDR2 ANQGSEA. The V end lost 3 bases, the J end lost 5 bases, and 17 bases lay between the germline ends. The CDR3 region is CSVDIGAGGHEQYF. The DNA read from the CDR3 is TGCAGCGTTGATATAGGGGCAGGAGGACACGAG.

CDR3 bases read: TGTGCCTGGAGTACTAGCGTAGACACTGAA. Its protein product is CAWSTSVDTE. The whole CDR3 protein is CAWSTSVDTEAFF. The chain combines TRBV30 with TRBJ1-1; D is undetermined. The CDR3 goes on 3 residues after the read ends, and that part is filled in from the germline J gene. Looked up from germline, CDR1 is GTSNPN and CDR2 is SVGIG (reference sequence). There are 13 residues in the CDR3. Trimming took off 2 bases at V and 3 bases at J, with 10 bases between the two ends.

In the case of this clone: Read sequence stops 3 residues before the CDR3 end, and the germline J gene provides the missing end. The gene calls are TRBV7-6 and TRBJ1-2; 10 nucleotides align to TRBD1. Germline V CDR1 and CDR2: SGHVS, FNYEAQ. The CDR3 is 15 residues long. The CDR3 DNA, read in part, is TGTGCCAGCAGCTTTGGGACAGGGGCGATAGATACC. Protein product: CASSFGTGAIDT. The whole CDR3 region reads CASSFGTGAIDTYTF.

As for this clone: The read terminates 3 residues ahead of where the CDR3 ends, so the germline J gene completes it. This chain links TRBV19 with TRBJ2-7, with D perhaps TRBD1 (5 bases). Germline assignment: CDR1 LNHDA and CDR2 SQIVND (reference sequence). The CDR3 runs to 13 residues. The V gene lost 8 bases and the J gene lost 0 bases, with 11 bases spanning the gap. CDR3 bases read: TGTGCCAGTGCGGACACGGGCTCCTACGAG. Translating it yields CASADTGSYE. Given in full, the CDR3 is CASADTGSYEQYF.

With regard to this clone: Read coverage stops 3 residues before the CDR3 terminus; the germline J gene supplies the remainder. The chain recombines TRBV6-2 or TRBV6-3 with TRBJ2-3; D possibly corresponds to TRBD2 (6 bases). CDR3 length equals 13 residues. From germline, CDR1 is MNHEY and CDR2 SVGEGT. The CDR3 loop reads CASSYRRGETQYF. CDR3 DNA (partial): TGTGCCAGCAGTTACCGGAGGGGAGAGACG.

Of note for this clone: The CDR3 is cut off 3 residues early in the read; its end comes from the germline J gene. This rearrangement joins TRBV11-2 to TRBJ2-3; D remains ambiguous. This CDR3 is 14 amino acids long. Germline V gene sequence: CDR1 SGHAT, CDR2 FQNNGV. The part of the CDR3 DNA that was read is TGTGCCAGCAGCTTCCAGCGTACCCAAGAGACG. Translated: CASSFQRTQET. The whole CDR3 protein is CASSFQRTQETQYF.

In the case of this clone: The sequence runs out 3 residues before the end of the CDR3; the remainder is reconstructed from the germline J gene. The chain uses TRBV18 and TRBJ1-2; perhaps TRBD1 as D (5 bases). The CDR3 sequence is 14 residues long. Germline CDR1 and CDR2: KGHSH and LQKENI. The CDR3 bases that were read are TGTGCCAGCTCACCACAGGGGCCGGGCAATGAC. Translated: CASSPQGPGND. The entire CDR3 reads CASSPQGPGNDYTF.

The CDR3 DNA, read in part, is TGCGCCAGCAGTCCCCCCCAGATCCCGGGGGGAAGGTCACCC. Protein product: CASSPPQIPGGRSP. The CDR3, in full, reads CASSPPQIPGGRSPLHF. The chain employs TRBV23-1 and TRBJ1-6; the D gene is possibly TRBD1 (5 bases). The read terminates 3 residues ahead of where the CDR3 ends, so the germline J gene completes it. TRBV23-1 is an open reading frame, and its role is uncertain. The CDR3 consists of 17 residues. Trimming shortened V by 4 bases and J by 10 bases, and 23 bases separated the two germline ends.

A word on this clone: The CDR3 end falls 3 residues outside the read, so it is completed with the germline J gene. V and J are TRBV6-2 or TRBV6-3 and TRBJ1-5; no clear D. Germline loops: CDR1 MNHEY, CDR2 SVGEGT. Trimming left V 2 bases short and J 5 bases short, with 7 bases between. This CDR3 is 13 amino acids long. The chain's CDR3 is CASSYDGYQPQHF. The CDR3 DNA, read in part, is TGTGCCAGCAGTTACGATGGCTATCAGCCC.

Remarks on this clone: The read is 3 residues too short to cover the CDR3 end, so that end is filled in from the germline J gene. This chain joins TRBV2 and TRBJ1-4; TRBD1 is a possible D gene (5 bases). The germline V gene encodes CDR1 SNHLY and CDR2 FYNNEI. The CDR3 loop spans 15 amino acids. V was pared by 4 bases and J by 8 bases, with 17 bases between. The part of the CDR3 DNA that was read is TGTGCCAGCAGTGTTACCCAGGGAGTTGGCGAAAAA. Residues: CASSVTQGVGEK. Given in full, the CDR3 is CASSVTQGVGEKLFF. Full variable domain (missing parts from reference TRBV2 and TRBJ1-4): EPEVTQTPSHQVTQMGQEVILRCVPISNHLYFYWYRQILGQKVEFLVSFYNNEISEKSEIFDDQFSVERPDGSNFTLKIRSTKLEDSAMYFCASSVTQGVGEKLFFGSGTQLSVL.

About this clone itself: The read finishes 3 residues shy of the CDR3 end, and the germline J gene is used to complete it. This sequence joins TRBV30 and TRBJ1-5; 7 bases are shared with TRBD1. This CDR3 is 14 amino acids long. V shed 2 bases and J 6 bases; nucleotides not matched to a gene: 7. From germline, CDR1 is GTSNPN and CDR2 SVGIG (reference sequence). CDR3 DNA, as far as it was read: TGTGCCTGGAGTCAAGGGGGCGGTGGTCAGCCC. Its translation is CAWSQGGGGQP. The whole CDR3 is CAWSQGGGGQPQHF.

With regard to this clone: The sequenced fragment ends 3 residues before the CDR3 boundary, so the rest is inferred from the germline J gene. The rearrangement uses TRBV20-1 and TRBJ1-1, with D perhaps TRBD1 (6 bases). The germline V gene has CDR1 DFQATT and CDR2 SNEGSKA (reference sequence). This CDR3 spans 14 amino acids. CDR3: CSARDPQGKRQAFF. Partial CDR3 DNA: TGCAGTGCTAGAGATCCGCAGGGGAAAAGGCAA.